This TCR beta chain was observed in a study of blood T cell repertoires in COVID-19. Study summary: In each case, the material was cDNA or gDNA derived from T cells, B-cell-depleted T cells, or PBMCs.

Trimming removed 2 bases from V and 0 bases from J; junction bases left unmatched: 5. Germline V CDR1 and CDR2: SQVTM, ANQGSEA. The CDR3 contains 17 residues. TCRdb's table, derived via immunoSEQ multiplex PCR, lists solely in-frame clones and lacks some. Seen here are roughly 290,000 clones, around 87% observed once, and the top ten hold 7.8%. This receptor was identified in a woman aged 45-60 years who had recovered from COVID-19. The sequencing sample was made of peripheral blood. The chain links TRBV29-1 to TRBJ2-3; TRBD2 aligns across 13 bases. CDR3 residues: CSVERTSGGPSTDTQYF. The CDR3 nucleotides read TGCAGCGTTGAAAGGACTAGCGGGGGACCTAGCACAGATACGCAGTATTTT.